This is a list of T cell receptor beta chains from one sample in a study of identical twins. TCRdb re-called the 5' RACE reads with MiXCR, one entry per CDR3 protein. The data hold 690,000 or so distinct CDR3 sequences, with around 6% observed a single time. The sample taken for sequencing was naive T cells sorted from blood. The receptor set was obtained from a man between 18 and 29 years old in good health. CDR3s leave out the opening cysteine and the closing phenylalanine or tryptophan. Each record gives: clone size, V gene, CDR3 length, CDR3 protein. Clone size is stated in some rows and not others, as once, few, many or a class when expanded.

many,TRBV12-3/TRBV12-4,9,ASSWMNEQF
many,TRBV12-3/TRBV12-4,14,ASSPQTGGANQPQH
many,TRBV29-1,11,SVGGWENTEAF
many,TRBV18,12,ASSPRGNTDTQY
few,TRBV12-3/TRBV12-4,14,ASVEALAGGPDTQY
many,TRBV4-2,11,ASSRQTRNEQF
NA,TRBV7-9,15,ASSFPPSGRAPGELF
few,TRBV6-2/TRBV6-3,12,ASRPGTVRYEQF
many,TRBV5-4,12,ASSDLGLNNEQF
NA,TRBV6-5,9,ACQGSGELF
many,TRBV29-1,10,SVERSYNEQF
many,TRBV27,12,ASSIALGANEQF
few,TRBV12-3/TRBV12-4,10,ASGTGRNIQY
NA,TRBV5-1,14,ASSLTGPGPNNIQY
NA,TRBV12-3/TRBV12-4,12,ASSLTIRYSPLH
many,TRBV6-5,13,ASSYSRNPANEQF
many,TRBV3-1,13,ASSHGDRVDSPLH
NA,TRBV6-2/TRBV6-3,14,ASSSPGQGASGELF
many,TRBV30,9,ALRGTDTQY
NA,TRBV30,12,AWSVGQGADTQY
many,TRBV3-1,12,ASSQAQTNTEAF
NA,TRBV7-3,12,ASRFDGRGGTIY
many,TRBV9,13,ASSATGQVDYEQY
many,TRBV12-3/TRBV12-4,11,ASSSLVNYGYT
NA,TRBV5-1,13,ASNDPGQGNTEAF
few,TRBV4-1,11,ASSQAGTIEQF
many,TRBV12-5,14,ASGLVTGLPNQPQH
NA,TRBV12-3/TRBV12-4,11,ASRPTGYQPQH
many,TRBV20-1,13,SARAPMSSSYEQY
few,TRBV4-2,12,ASSQAGNTGELF
many,TRBV20-1,10,SARMGFSEQF